What follows describes a single T cell receptor (beta chain). The antigen remains unidentified. Data came from immunoSEQ multiplex PCR; TCRdb stores just in-frame clones and leaves some out. Seen here are about 5,000 clones, around 90% observed once, and the top ten hold 15% to 20%. The CDR3 is 15 amino acids. The germline V gene encodes CDR1 SGHAT and CDR2 FQDESV (reference sequence). With 3 bases removed from V and 1 base from J, the gap between germline ends came to 12 bases. The data were obtained in a study of lymphopenia after photon versus proton radiotherapy. The study, taken as a whole, reports: Oligoclonal CD8+ Temra expansion after nadir drove photon patients' diversity drop. Larger post-nadir TCR diversity loss correlated inversely with survival in deceased patients. Relative stability marked proton patients; photon patients lost diversity and naive cells.

The chain has TRBV11-1 and TRBJ2-5, with TRBD1 as a possible D gene (6 bases). Source: peripheral blood, taken from a patient treated with photon-based radiotherapy. This receptor was taken from a man aged 30 to 39 with gastric cancer. The CDR3: CASSFRRGSQETQYF. The CDR3, as DNA: TGTGCCAGCAGCTTCCGTAGGGGGTCCCAAGAGACCCAGTACTTC.